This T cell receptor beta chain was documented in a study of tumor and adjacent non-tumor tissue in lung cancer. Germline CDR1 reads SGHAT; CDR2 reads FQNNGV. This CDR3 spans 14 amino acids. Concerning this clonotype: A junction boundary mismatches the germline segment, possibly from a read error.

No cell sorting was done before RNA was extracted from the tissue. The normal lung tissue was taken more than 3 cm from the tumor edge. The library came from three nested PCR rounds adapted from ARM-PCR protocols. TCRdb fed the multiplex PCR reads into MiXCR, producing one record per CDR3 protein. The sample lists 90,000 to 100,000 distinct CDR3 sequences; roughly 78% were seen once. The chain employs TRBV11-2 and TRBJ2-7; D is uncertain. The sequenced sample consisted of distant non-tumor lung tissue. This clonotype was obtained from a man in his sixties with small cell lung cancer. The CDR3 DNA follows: TGTGCCAGCAGCTTAGAAATAGAAGGATACGAACAGTACTTC. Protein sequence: CASSLEIEGYEQYF.